A single sample gave rise to the 21 T cell receptor beta chains below, sequenced in a study of blood T cell repertoires in COVID-19. Here immunoSEQ multiplex PCR was the method, and the copy in TCRdb shows in-frame clones only, minus some. The sample has around 190,000 clones, around 79% seen once. The sequenced sample was peripheral blood. These receptors came from a woman aged 50 to 60 with acute or convalescent COVID-19.

The V call is TRBV5-6, the J call TRBJ1-2, with 8 bases that match TRBD1. This CDR3 has 13 amino acids. The germline V gene encodes CDR1 SGHDT and CDR2 YYEEEE. V lost 4 bases to trimming and J lost 4 bases; unmatched junction nucleotides: 3. The chain's CDR3 is CASSPGGAYGYTF. CDR3 nucleotide sequence: TGTGCCAGCAGCCCAGGGGGCGCCTATGGCTACACCTTC.

The J gene is TRBJ1-1, the V gene TRBV5-6, with 7 bases lining up with TRBD1. Per the germline V gene, CDR1 is SGHDT and CDR2 is YYEEEE. V shed 3 bases, J shed 6 bases, and the junction held 5 bases outside the gene matches. The CDR3 has 13 residues. The CDR3 bases are TGTGCCAGCAGCTCGTATGGGACAGCTGAAGCTTTCTTT. It yields the protein CASSSYGTAEAFF.

This clone is a singleton in its sample. V usage is TRBV5-1 and J usage is TRBJ2-3, with 12 bases lining up with TRBD2. The CDR3 is 16 amino acids. Looked up from germline, CDR1 is SGHRS and CDR2 is YFSETQ. V lost 5 bases, J lost 1 base, and 5 bases stayed unmatched. The DNA of the CDR3 is TGCGCCAGCAGGGCGACTAGCGGGGGTCGCACAGATACGCAGTATTTT. It encodes CASRATSGGRTDTQYF.

This clone occurred a few times. V and J are TRBV11-2 and TRBJ2-7; D is uncertain. Germline assignment: CDR1 SGHAT and CDR2 FQNNGV. The CDR3 runs 14 residues. Trimming pared 0 bases from V and 6 bases from J, leaving 12 bases between. The CDR3, as DNA: TGTGCCAGCAGCTTAGACTATAGCACCCGCGAGCAGTACTTC. Its protein product is CASSLDYSTREQYF.

This chain joins TRBV11-2 and TRBJ1-2, with TRBD1 matching over 10 bases. Germline V gene lookup returns CDR1 SGHAT and CDR2 FQNNGV. This CDR3 is 16 amino acids long. V lost 3 bases and J lost 4; bases outside the gene matches: 8. CDR3 DNA: TGTGCCAGCAGCTTCGGGACAGGGGCGGGGAGCTATGGCTACACCTTC. Translated: CASSFGTGAGSYGYTF. Full variable domain (outside the CDR3, taken from reference TRBV11-2 and TRBJ1-2): EAGVAQSPRYKIIEKRQSVAFWCNPISGHATLYWYQQILGQGPKLLIQFQNNGVVDDSQLPKDRFSAERLKGVDSTLKIQPAKLEDSAVYLCASSFGTGAGSYGYTFGSGTRLTVV.

The V gene is TRBV30, the J gene TRBJ2-1, with D unresolved. Looked up from germline, CDR1 is GTSNPN and CDR2 is SVGIG (reference sequence). The CDR3 is 15 amino acids. The germline V and J ends were trimmed by 1 base and 7 bases, with 17 bases remaining between them. CDR3 in DNA: TGTGCCTGGAGTGACCCCCCCGGGTCTTTGAATGAGCAGTTCTTC. Translating it yields CAWSDPPGSLNEQFF.

The chain links TRBV18 to TRBJ1-6; the D gene is possibly TRBD1 (6 bases). The CDR3 covers 14 residues. The V gene's germline CDR1 is KGHSH and CDR2 LQKENI. The ends were cut back, 3 bases at V and 6 bases at J, with 9 bases in the middle. CDR3 DNA sequence: TGTGCCAGCTCACCGGACAGACTTAATTCACCCCTCCACTTT. Amino acids: CASSPDRLNSPLHF. Combining the CDR3 with reference TRBV18 and TRBJ1-6 gives the whole variable domain NAGVMQNPRHLVRRRGQEARLRCSPMKGHSHVYWYRQLPEEGLKFMVYLQKENIIDESGMPKERFSAEFPKEGPSILRIQQVVRGDSAAYFCASSPDRLNSPLHFGNGTRLTVT.

The chain employs TRBV24-1 and TRBJ2-3, with D possibly matching TRBD2 (5 bases). CDR3 length: 17 residues. V lost 3 bases to trimming and J lost 1 base, with 16 bases between them. Germline CDR1 KGHDR, CDR2 SFDVKD. In DNA form, the CDR3 reads TGTGCCACCAGTGATCCTCGGAGCGGAGGTCGCACAGATACGCAGTATTTT. This gives the protein CATSDPRSGGRTDTQYF.

This clone occurred a few times. The chain carries TRBV28 and TRBJ1-1, with D possibly TRBD1 on 6 matching bases. The germline V gene encodes CDR1 MDHEN and CDR2 SYDVKM. The length of the CDR3 is 15 residues. V was shortened by 7 bases and J by 6 bases, with 21 bases between the two germline ends. CDR3 coding DNA: TGTGCCAGCAAACTTTCCGGGACATCTAGTTCTGAAGCTTTCTTT. The encoded protein is CASKLSGTSSSEAFF.

The chain couples TRBV18 to TRBJ1-1; a possible D gene is TRBD1 (6 bases). Germline V gene sequence: CDR1 KGHSH, CDR2 LQKENI. The V end was cut by 1 base, the J end by 7 bases, with 13 bases between. CDR3 length: 14 amino acids. DNA for the CDR3: TGTGCCAGCTCACCACAACTGGACAGTATTGAAGCTTTCTTT. Its translation is CASSPQLDSIEAFF.

The chain is built from TRBV15 and TRBJ2-5, with 14 bases matching TRBD2. The V gene's germline CDR1 is LNHNV and CDR2 YYDKDF (reference sequence). The CDR3 is 16 residues long. V lost 1 base and J lost 5; bases outside the gene matches: 3. The CDR3 region is CATSRGRTSGRETQYF. CDR3 nucleotides: TGTGCCACCAGCAGAGGGCGGACTAGCGGGAGGGAGACCCAGTACTTC.

This clone was seen a handful of times. V and J are TRBV4-2 and TRBJ2-3; TRBD2 aligns across 12 bases. The CDR3 totals 16 residues. Germline V CDR1 and CDR2: LGHNA, YNFKEQ. The junction had 4 bases not matched to a gene; V was cut back by 5 bases and J by 1 base. This CDR3 reads CASSSRLAGGTDTQYF. CDR3 nucleotides: TGTGCCAGCAGCTCCAGACTAGCGGGGGGCACAGATACGCAGTATTTT.

V usage is TRBV6-4 and J usage is TRBJ2-2, with 12 bases fitting TRBD2. CDR1 and CDR2 (germline): MRHNA, SNTAGT. Trimming removed 5 bases from V and 2 bases from J; junction bases left unmatched: 9. The length of the CDR3 is 18 residues. In DNA, the CDR3 is TGTGCCAGCAGTCAAACTAGCGGGGGGCCCACAAACACCGGGGAGCTGTTTTTT. Protein product: CASSQTSGGPTNTGELFF.

This clone was detected once. V is TRBV30 and J is TRBJ2-7, with D unresolved. Per germline, CDR1 GTSNPN and CDR2 SVGIG (reference sequence). The CDR3 is made up of 13 amino acids. V lost 2 bases to trimming and J lost 3 bases, with 11 bases between them. The CDR3 nucleotides read TGTGCCTGGAGTATACAGTTACTCTACGAGCAGTACTTC. This codes for CAWSIQLLYEQYF.

J is TRBJ2-7 and V is TRBV19, with TRBD2 matching over 7 bases. The CDR3 spans 16 residues. The trim removed 10 bases at V and 4 bases at J, leaving 19 bases unmatched. CDR1 and CDR2 (germline): LNHDA, SQIVND (reference sequence). Here the CDR3 reads CATRPGMGSGGYEQYF. DNA of the CDR3: TGTGCCACGAGGCCGGGCATGGGCTCGGGGGGATACGAGCAGTACTTC.

The CDR3 protein is CSASPGEAFF. The CDR3 DNA is TGCAGTGCTAGCCCCGGGGAAGCTTTCTTT. The V gene is TRBV20-1, the J gene TRBJ1-1; D is ambiguous. This CDR3 comprises 10 residues. V dropped 3 bases and J dropped 8 bases, with 7 bases sitting between them. Germline CDR1 DFQATT, CDR2 SNEGSKA (reference sequence).

In this sample, this clone turned up a few times. The genes are TRBV6-5 and TRBJ1-5; no firm D call. This CDR3 contains 14 residues. Trimming shortened V by 4 bases and J by 0 bases, and 7 bases separated the two germline ends. The germline CDR1 and CDR2 sequences are MNHEY and SVGAGI. The CDR3 is CASSSGFSNQPQHF. In nucleotides, the CDR3 is TGTGCCAGCAGTTCAGGATTTAGCAATCAGCCCCAGCATTTT.

The chain links TRBV9 to TRBJ2-1; TRBD2 aligns across 12 bases. The V and J ends lost 2 bases and 7 bases, in that order; junction bases with no gene match: 13. CDR3 size: 18 residues. Germline V gene sequence: CDR1 SGDLS, CDR2 YYNGEE. CDR3 residues: CASSVGLAGRLPLNEQFF. CDR3 coding DNA: TGTGCCAGCAGCGTGGGACTAGCGGGTCGCCTGCCTCTGAATGAGCAGTTCTTC.

J is TRBJ1-1 and V is TRBV4-2; 7 bases match TRBD1. Germline V gives CDR1 LGHNA, CDR2 YNFKEQ. Trimming took 4 bases from V and 2 from J; bases not matched to a gene: 7. The length of the CDR3 is 15 residues. CDR3 loop: CASSRDRAINTEAFF. The CDR3 bases are TGTGCCAGCAGCCGAGACAGGGCGATTAACACTGAAGCTTTCTTT.

The V gene is TRBV28, the J gene TRBJ2-7; 8 bases align to TRBD2. This CDR3 contains 14 residues. Germline V gene data show CDR1 as MDHEN and CDR2 as SYDVKM. V lost 8 bases, J lost 3 bases, and 9 bases stayed unmatched. The CDR3 coding sequence is TGTGCCAGCGCCCTCGGGGGGGATTACTACGAGCAGTACTTC. Protein product: CASALGGDYYEQYF.

The rearrangement links TRBV29-1 to TRBJ1-1, with TRBD1 as a possible D gene (6 bases). Germline V lookup: CDR1 SQVTM, CDR2 ANQGSEA. V shed 7 bases and J shed 1 base, with 13 bases lying between them. This CDR3 comprises 13 residues. DNA for the CDR3: TGCAGCGGGTACTTCAGGGGGAACACTGAAGCTTTCTTT. Translated: CSGYFRGNTEAFF.